The subject of this entry is one T cell receptor beta chain. In its sample, this clonotype was seen many times. Its antigen is not yet known. The sample holds no much larger clone one base away, and base qualities are not on file. Reading the label with the study, this specimen's treatment or condition is: allogeneic hematopoietic cell transplantation with graft depleted of TCRalphabeta T cells and CD19 B cells. The transplant recipients were children given TCRalphabeta/CD19-depleted allogeneic hematopoietic cell grafts. Library method: PCR. Sequenced on an Illumina HiSeq 2500. To normalize quantification of the TCRbeta repertoire, the TCR libraries were built with molecular barcoding that relied on unique molecular identifiers. TCRdb reanalyzed the raw reads on its own, using fastp at Q25 for trimming and MiXCR for clone calling, and kept in-frame beta chains. Entries that share a CDR3 protein sequence are merged under the most common genes and DNA. Counted in this sample were over 150,000 distinct CDR3 sequences; around 7% of them appeared once. The top ten constitute approximately 5.7% of the sample.

CDR1 and CDR2, looked up from the germline V gene (reference sequence), are MNHEY and SMNVEV. At the junction V is shortened by 4 bases and J by 8 bases; bases outside the gene matches: 6. Including cysteine and phenylalanine, the CDR3 has 14 amino acids. Here the CDR3 DNA is all that survives: 42 bases in frame from base 1. These data originate in a study of T-cell reconstitution after alpha-beta-depleted transplantation in children (dated by TCRdb to about 2016). About the full investigation: The study quantitatively tracked T-cell immune reconstitution after TCRalphabeta/CD19-depleted allogeneic hematopoietic cell transplantation in children using TCR repertoire profiling.

General findings and caveats noted by the study authors: About two months after transplant, the apparently early recovery of alphabetaT-cell counts reportedly depended on just several hundred clones that had expanded rapidly and came from non-depleted graft cells. In some patients, the high TCRbeta diversity seen at day 60 was put down to recipient T cells and intrathymic progenitors that had survived conditioning. Over subsequent months, a decline in hyperexpanded clone frequencies was noted, and after one year, T-cell counts and TCRbeta diversity were mostly ascribed to newly produced T cells.

The rearranged chain carries TRBV27 and TRBJ2-1; the central 9 bases match TRBD1. The sequencing used PBMCs, collected before TCRalphabeta/CD19-depleted stem cell transplant. The receptor's source is a boy between 2 and 10 years old with acute lymphoblastic leukemia, due to receive a stem cell transplant. The nucleotide sequence is TGTGCCAGCAGTTGGGACAGGGTTTACGATGAGCAGTTCTTC. Protein translation: CASSWDRVYDEQFF.